This T cell receptor beta chain stems from a study of shared clonotypes between healthy human individuals. Study conclusions and caveats: A handful of donors showed sharing of approximately 5% of naive CD4 clonotypes. Memory subsets generally showed smaller estimated richness than naive subsets did.

Worth noting for this clone: Its specificity is unknown.

Assay runs were performed at deep level. Every immunoSEQ plate was one replicate of a subset's evenly spread DNA. Using immunoSEQ multiplex PCR, the repertoire was profiled, and TCRdb retains in-frame clones only, with some absent. The sample carries more than 2 million clones, around 93% recorded once. The naive CD8 subset, CD45RO-negative cells positively selected for CCR7, excluded terminally differentiated effector memory CD45RA+ cells. The specimen was naive CD8+ T cells from PBMCs. The origin of this receptor is a man aged 18 to 29 in good health. Some clones in this sample may be carry-over from other donors' samples.

CDR3 residues: CASSLLAETQYF. The CDR3 DNA reads TGTGCCAGCAGCTTGTTGGCGGAGACCCAGTACTTC. The genes are TRBV5-5 and TRBJ2-5; D is unresolved. V lost 1 base and J lost 5, with 6 bases in between. From germline, CDR1 is SGHKS and CDR2 YYEKEE (reference sequence). This CDR3 contains 12 residues.